A single sample is the source of the 18 T cell receptor beta chains below, sequenced in a study of shared clonotypes between healthy human individuals. Generated by immunoSEQ multiplex PCR, the TCRdb table keeps only in-frame clones and is missing some. The repertoire holds around 200,000 clones, with roughly 93% as singletons. The sample was naive CD4+ T cells sorted from blood. Subset in this sample: CD45RA+ positively selected. The receptors were sampled from a woman in her twenties or thirties in good health.

The CDR3 here is CASSLEGQGSYEQYF. Here the CDR3 DNA reads TGTGCCAGCAGCTTGGAGGGACAGGGTTCCTACGAGCAGTACTTC. The V gene is TRBV5-4, the J gene TRBJ2-7; 9 nucleotides align to TRBD1. CDR3 length equals 15 residues. From germline, CDR1 is SGHNT and CDR2 YYREEE (reference sequence). Trimming cost V 0 bases and J 1 base; bases outside gene matches: 2.

With regard to this clone: Within the sample, other DNA sequences also encode this same CDR3. The chain links TRBV28 to TRBJ2-5; D call uncertain. The end of the DNA is better explained by TRBJ2-7, so the J call may be wrong. The CDR3 sequence is 12 residues long. Germline V CDR1 and CDR2: MDHEN, SYDVKM. For the CDR3, the DNA is TGTGCCAGCAGCCTTGAATCCTACGAGCAGTACTTC. Its protein is CASSLESYEQYF.

The J gene is TRBJ1-1, the V gene TRBV28; 7 bases align to TRBD1. The trim removed 7 bases at V and 0 bases at J, leaving 11 bases unmatched. The CDR3 totals 16 residues. CDR1 and CDR2 (germline): MDHEN, SYDVKM. The CDR3 nucleotides read TGTGCCAGCAATATCGATCACAGGGGCATGAACACTGAAGCTTTCTTT. Its translation is CASNIDHRGMNTEAFF. The full variable domain, completed using reference TRBV28 and TRBJ1-1, is DVKVTQSSRYLVKRTGEKVFLECVQDMDHENMFWYRQDPGLGLRLIYFSYDVKMKEKGDIPEGYSVSREKKERFSLILESASTNQTSMYLCASNIDHRGMNTEAFFGQGTRLTVV.

This chain joins TRBV7-9 and TRBJ2-5, with TRBD1 identical over 9 bases. The DNA end is a closer match to TRBJ2-7, so the J assignment may be wrong. Germline V CDR1 and CDR2: SEHNR, FQNEAQ (reference sequence). The CDR3 loop spans 13 amino acids. CDR3 sequence: CASSPGQGYEQYF. The CDR3 nucleotides read TGTGCCAGCAGCCCGGGACAGGGCTACGAGCAGTACTTC.

The chain joins TRBV2 to TRBJ2-5; D uncertain. The J call may be in error: the DNA end matches TRBJ2-7 better. The length of the CDR3 is 13 residues. Germline V gives CDR1 SNHLY, CDR2 FYNNEI. The DNA of the CDR3 is TGTGCCAGCAGTGAAAGAAAGGCCCACGAGCAGTACTTC. This sequence encodes CASSERKAHEQYF.

A few counts support this clone. The CDR3 nucleotides are TGTGCCAGCAGCTTGGTCCAGTCCTACGAGCAGTACTTC. Translation: CASSLVQSYEQYF. The chain employs TRBV7-9 and TRBJ2-7; no reliable D call. V dropped 3 bases and J dropped 1 base, with 7 bases sitting between them. Germline V gives CDR1 SEHNR, CDR2 FQNEAQ (reference sequence). The CDR3 runs to 13 residues. The full variable domain, in which reference TRBV7-9 and TRBJ2-7 provide the parts outside the CDR3, is DTGVSQNPRHKITKRGQNVTFRCDPISEHNRLYWYRQTLGQGPEFLTYFQNEAQLEKSRLLSDRFSAERPKGSFSTLEIQRTEQGDSAMYLCASSLVQSYEQYFGPGTRLTVT.

V and J are TRBV28 and TRBJ2-7; 8 nucleotides match TRBD1. After removal of 10 bases from V and 5 bases from J, the junction contained 7 bases not matched to a gene. The CDR3 has 12 amino acids. The germline V gene encodes CDR1 MDHEN and CDR2 SYDVKM. CDR3 amino acids: CATQTGVHEQYF. In DNA, the CDR3 is TGTGCCACTCAGACAGGGGTCCACGAGCAGTACTTC.

The V and J genes are TRBV5-8 and TRBJ2-7; 8 bases match TRBD1. The trim removed 5 bases at V and 3 bases at J, leaving 4 bases unmatched. This CDR3 comprises 13 residues. Germline lookup yields CDR1 SGHTS and CDR2 YDEGEE. CDR3 sequence (DNA): TGTGCCAGCAGAGGGACAGGCCTCTACGAGCAGTACTTC. It codes for CASRGTGLYEQYF.

J is TRBJ2-3 and V is TRBV9; 14 nucleotides align to TRBD2. This CDR3 spans 16 amino acids. Germline V gene lookup returns CDR1 SGDLS and CDR2 YYNGEE. V dropped 3 bases and J dropped 6; count of bases not matched to a gene: 6. CDR3 sequence reads: CASSAGTSGRLDTQYF. The CDR3 nucleotides read TGTGCCAGCAGCGCAGGGACTAGCGGGAGATTGGATACGCAGTATTTT.

The rearrangement links TRBV4-2 to TRBJ2-3; perhaps D is TRBD1 or TRBD2 (5 bases each). CDR1 is LGHNA and CDR2 is YNFKEQ in the germline V gene. V was shortened by 4 bases and J by 0 bases, with 14 bases between the two germline ends. The CDR3 spans 16 residues. The CDR3 coding sequence is TGTGCCAGCAGCCGGGGGACGTCTACTAGCACAGATACGCAGTATTTT. Translated, it gives CASSRGTSTSTDTQYF.

This chain uses TRBV10-3 with TRBJ1-5; a weak D match, TRBD1 (5 bases). In germline, CDR1 is ENHRY, CDR2 SYGVKD. This CDR3 is 15 amino acids long. V dropped 6 bases and J dropped 4 bases, with 16 bases sitting between them. The CDR3 bases are TGTGCCATCAGCACCGCTGTGGGGGATAATCAGCCCCAGCATTTT. Translation gives CAISTAVGDNQPQHF.

This chain joins TRBV18 and TRBJ1-1; possibly TRBD1 for D (6 bases). Germline V CDR1 and CDR2: KGHSH, LQKENI. This CDR3 has 15 residues. V was cut by 2 bases and J by 2 bases, with 12 bases left in between. The CDR3 is CASSPSAQGNTEAFF. CDR3 in DNA: TGTGCCAGCTCACCAAGTGCACAGGGCAACACTGAAGCTTTCTTT.

This chain connects TRBV19 to TRBJ2-7, with D possibly TRBD2 on 5 matching bases. The CDR3 covers 12 residues. V dropped 10 bases and J dropped 5 bases, with 15 bases sitting between them. Germline-derived CDR1 and CDR2 are LNHDA and SQIVND (reference sequence). The CDR3 DNA reads TGTGCCATCCGAGGGAGTAGGAACGAGCAGTACTTC. Translating it yields CAIRGSRNEQYF.

V gene TRBV29-1 combines with J gene TRBJ2-5; a weak D match, TRBD2 (5 bases). Trimming shortened V by 3 bases and J by 5 bases, and 22 bases separated the two germline ends. The V gene's germline CDR1 is SQVTM and CDR2 ANQGSEA. CDR3 length equals 16 residues. The CDR3 DNA reads as TGCAGCGTTGACGACCCTTTAGCGCCGGGGAGCGAGACCCAGTACTTC. This translates into CSVDDPLAPGSETQYF.

J is TRBJ2-7 and V is TRBV9; TRBD1 matches at 8 bases. The length of the CDR3 is 15 residues. J gave up 5 bases and V 3 bases, and 10 bases lay outside the gene matches. Germline V gene data show CDR1 as SGDLS and CDR2 as YYNGEE. In DNA form, the CDR3 reads TGTGCCAGCAGCGAAGGACAGGGAAGGTTAGACGAGCAGTACTTC. As protein: CASSEGQGRLDEQYF.

The chain employs TRBV6-4 and TRBJ2-3; 8 nucleotides align to TRBD2. Germline assignment: CDR1 MRHNA and CDR2 SNTAGT. This CDR3 has 15 residues. V lost 5 bases and J lost 2; bases outside the gene matches: 6. The CDR3 reads CASSQLAGNTDTQYF. The CDR3, as DNA: TGTGCCAGCAGTCAATTAGCGGGAAACACAGATACGCAGTATTTT.

The chain recombines TRBV29-1 with TRBJ2-7, with TRBD2 matching over 7 bases. The CDR3 is made up of 13 amino acids. CDR1 is SQVTM, CDR2 ANQGSEA, per germline. V shed 4 bases and J 2 bases; nucleotides not matched to a gene: 5. Here the CDR3 DNA reads TGCAGCGTTGTCACGGGACTAACCTACGAGCAGTACTTC. Residues: CSVVTGLTYEQYF.

The chain combines TRBV28 with TRBJ1-4; unclear D gene. Germline V gives CDR1 MDHEN, CDR2 SYDVKM. V shed 7 bases and J shed 2 bases, with 11 bases lying between them. The CDR3 sequence is 14 residues long. In DNA form, the CDR3 reads TGTGCCAGCACGCGAGGACTTACTAATGAAAAACTGTTTTTT. Translating it yields CASTRGLTNEKLFF.